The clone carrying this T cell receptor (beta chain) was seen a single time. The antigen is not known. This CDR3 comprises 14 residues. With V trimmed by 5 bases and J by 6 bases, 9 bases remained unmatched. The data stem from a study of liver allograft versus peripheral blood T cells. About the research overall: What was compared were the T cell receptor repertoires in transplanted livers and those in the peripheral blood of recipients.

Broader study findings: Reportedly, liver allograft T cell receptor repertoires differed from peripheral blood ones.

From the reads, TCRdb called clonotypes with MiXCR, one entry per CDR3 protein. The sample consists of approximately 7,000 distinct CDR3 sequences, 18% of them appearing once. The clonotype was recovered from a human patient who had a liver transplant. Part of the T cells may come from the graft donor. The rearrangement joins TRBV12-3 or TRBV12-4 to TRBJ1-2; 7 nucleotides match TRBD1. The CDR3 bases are TGTGCCAGCAGTCACTACAGGGGCCGGGATGGCTACACCTTC. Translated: CASSHYRGRDGYTF.